This entry lists 2 T cell receptor beta chains sequenced from one sample in a study of PD-1 blockade in classical Hodgkin lymphoma (dated by TCRdb to the early 2020s). The time point label, as the study defines it: cycle 1 day 1 (C1D1), immediately before nivolumab initiation. All trial patients had relapsed after autologous stem cell transplantation, with cohorts A, B and C differing in prior brentuximab vedotin exposure. Library generation was performed with the immunoSEQ multiplex PCR assay. TCRdb provides this immuneACCESS table in a form limited to in-frame rearrangements. Some clones are lacking; in checked studies, under half of them reflect an unresolved V gene, and why the rest are absent is not known. The table for this sample lists fewer than 65,000 clones; roughly nine tenths of them were counted only once. Together, the top ten hold 14% to 15% of the sample. The starting material was peripheral blood mononuclear cells (PBMCs), obtained at baseline. The source of these receptors is a human donor with classical Hodgkin lymphoma.

Of note for this clone: Other DNA sequences in this specimen translate into the identical CDR3. The chain links TRBV27 to TRBJ2-7, with D hard to call. In germline, CDR1 is MNHEY, CDR2 SMNVEV (reference sequence). Trimming cost V 2 bases and J 3 bases, with 2 bases left between them. The CDR3 loop spans 11 amino acids. Here the CDR3 reads CASSLGYEQYF. DNA of the CDR3: TGTGCCAGCAGTTTAGGCTACGAGCAGTACTTC.

The chain combines TRBV5-1 with TRBJ1-1; a weak D match, TRBD1 (6 bases). The germline V gene encodes CDR1 SGHRS and CDR2 YFSETQ. This CDR3 has 13 residues. Trimming removed 3 bases at V and 5 bases at J, with 11 bases between. CDR3 region: CASSSQGRTEAFF. CDR3 sequence (DNA): TGCGCCAGCAGCTCTCAGGGGAGGACTGAAGCTTTCTTT. The full variable domain, rest sourced from reference TRBV5-1 and TRBJ1-1, is KAGVTQTPRYLIKTRGQQVTLSCSPISGHRSVSWYQQTPGQGLQFLFEYFSETQRNKGNFPGRFSGRQFSNSRSEMNVSTLELGDSALYLCASSSQGRTEAFFGQGTRLTVV.